These 29 T cell receptor beta chains were sequenced from one sample in a study of cytomegalovirus exposure and HLA in healthy donors. A multiplex PCR was run with 60 Vbeta primers and 13 Jbeta primers. Clones were read by immunoSEQ multiplex PCR, and TCRdb kept only the in-frame ones, dropping some. Of fewer than 150,000 clones detected, 70% to 85% appear once; the ten largest clones hold 6.5%. Sequencing was performed on PBMCs. The source is a middle-aged man in good health and CMV-seropositive.

Regarding this clone: Relative to the germline gene, one junction end is altered; a read error may explain this. Other DNA sequences in this specimen translate into the identical CDR3. This chain uses TRBV11-2 with TRBJ1-5, with no clear D. The germline V gene has CDR1 SGHAT and CDR2 FQNNGV. The CDR3 contains 16 residues. The CDR3 DNA is TGTGCCAGCAGCCTAGATCTAGGTAATAGCAATCAGCCCCAGCATTTT. Residues: CASSLDLGNSNQPQHF. The whole variable domain, remainder taken from reference TRBV11-2 and TRBJ1-5, is EAGVAQSPRYKIIEKRQSVAFWCNPISGHATLYWYQQILGQGPKLLIQFQNNGVVDDSQLPKDRFSAERLKGVDSTLKIQPAKLEDSAVYLCASSLDLGNSNQPQHFGDGTRLSIL.

The chain combines TRBV28 with TRBJ2-6, with a weak D call TRBD2 (5 bases). Germline CDR1 reads MDHEN; CDR2 reads SYDVKM. CDR3 size: 19 residues. Trimming left V 6 bases short and J 4 bases short, with 25 bases between. In nucleotides, the CDR3 is TGTGCCAGCAGGGAACTCTTACGGGCGTCGGGGTCCGGGGCCAACGTCCTGACTTTC. Translation gives CASRELLRASGSGANVLTF.

This clone has just one count. This chain links TRBV7-6 with TRBJ1-2; possibly TRBD1 for D (6 bases). V was cut by 2 bases and J by 7 bases, with 17 bases left in between. In germline, CDR1 is SGHVS, CDR2 FNYEAQ. This CDR3 has 15 amino acids. The CDR3 loop reads CASSLTPSTGSGYTF. The CDR3 region has the DNA TGTGCCAGCAGCTTAACCCCATCGACAGGCTCTGGCTACACCTTC.

The chain combines TRBV30 with TRBJ1-1, with a weak D call TRBD1 (6 bases). This CDR3 has 12 residues. Germline assignment: CDR1 GTSNPN and CDR2 SVGIG (reference sequence). Trimming stripped 5 bases from V and 0 bases from J, with 7 bases between. In DNA form, the CDR3 reads TGTGCCTGGGGGACATTGAACACTGAAGCTTTCTTT. The encoded protein is CAWGTLNTEAFF.

CDR3 nucleotides: TGTGCCAGCAGCTTACCCAGGACAGGGGACGAGCAGTACTTC. The encoded protein is CASSLPRTGDEQYF. The J gene is TRBJ2-7, the V gene TRBV7-8, with TRBD1 matching 9 bases. In germline, CDR1 is SGHVS, CDR2 FQNEAQ. V shed 2 bases, J shed 5 bases, and the junction held 4 bases outside the gene matches. The CDR3 runs 14 residues.

V gene TRBV10-2 combines with J gene TRBJ2-3, with D possibly TRBD2 on 5 matching bases. The CDR3 sequence is 12 residues long. The V end lost 7 bases, the J end lost 3 bases, and 8 bases lay between the germline ends. Germline values: CDR1 WSHSY, CDR2 SAAADI. CDR3 sequence (DNA): TGCGCCAGCAACGGCGGGACAGATACGCAGTATTTT. Protein product: CASNGGTDTQYF.

The chain combines TRBV18 with TRBJ1-4; D is undetermined. The CDR3 contains 14 residues. From germline, CDR1 is KGHSH and CDR2 LQKENI. Trimming shortened V by 1 base and J by 2 bases, and 5 bases separated the two germline ends. CDR3 DNA: TGTGCCAGCTCACCACGGCAGACTAATGAAAAACTGTTTTTT. Translation gives CASSPRQTNEKLFF.

The J gene is TRBJ1-2, the V gene TRBV5-1; 10 bases match TRBD1. In germline, CDR1 is SGHRS, CDR2 YFSETQ. This CDR3 spans 12 amino acids. V lost 7 bases, J lost 10 bases, and 7 bases stayed unmatched. The CDR3 reads CASGETGGDYTF. In DNA, the CDR3 is TGCGCCAGCGGGGAGACAGGGGGCGACTACACCTTC. The full variable domain, in which reference TRBV5-1 and TRBJ1-2 provide the parts outside the CDR3, is KAGVTQTPRYLIKTRGQQVTLSCSPISGHRSVSWYQQTPGQGLQFLFEYFSETQRNKGNFPGRFSGRQFSNSRSEMNVSTLELGDSALYLCASGETGGDYTFGSGTRLTVV.

This clone qualifies as medium-sized (0.01 to 0.1%). This sequence joins TRBV30 and TRBJ1-1; D is unclear. The CDR3 spans 10 residues. V was shortened by 2 bases and J by 5 bases, with 3 bases between the two germline ends. CDR1 is GTSNPN, CDR2 SVGIG, per germline (reference sequence). The CDR3 here is CAWSTTEAFF. CDR3 coding DNA: TGTGCCTGGAGTACAACTGAAGCTTTCTTT.

The chain carries TRBV5-1 and TRBJ2-1; possible D gene TRBD2, 6 bases. Germline assignment: CDR1 SGHRS and CDR2 YFSETQ. The CDR3 runs to 15 residues. V gave up 1 base and J gave up 1 base, with 9 bases separating them. CDR3 nucleotides: TGCGCCAGCAGCTTGAACCGGGGGTCCTACAATGAGCAGTTCTTC. It encodes CASSLNRGSYNEQFF.

The chain has TRBV2 and TRBJ2-5; D perhaps matches TRBD2 (6 bases). CDR3 length equals 15 residues. Germline V CDR1 and CDR2: SNHLY, FYNNEI. Trimming cost V 5 bases and J 4 bases, with 17 bases left between them. CDR3 bases: TGTGCCAGCAGTTTGACGCGGGGCGCGGGAGAGACCCAGTACTTC. This gives the protein CASSLTRGAGETQYF.

The V gene is TRBV19, the J gene TRBJ2-1; 13 nucleotides line up with TRBD2. Germline V lookup: CDR1 LNHDA, CDR2 SQIVND (reference sequence). The V gene end was trimmed by 5 bases and the J gene end by 5 bases; junction bases not matched to a gene: 9. This CDR3 has 17 amino acids. DNA for the CDR3: TGTGCCAGTAGTCTTCGATCGGGACTAGCGGGGAACAATGAGCAGTTCTTC. Its translation is CASSLRSGLAGNNEQFF.

CDR3 sequence reads: CASRGDRTLPRGMNTEAFF. The CDR3 bases are TGCGCCAGCAGGGGAGACCGGACCCTACCACGGGGGATGAACACTGAAGCTTTCTTT. This sequence joins TRBV10-1 and TRBJ1-1; maybe TRBD1 (5 bases). V lost 6 bases and J 0 bases, leaving 26 bases between the germline ends. Germline assignment: CDR1 WNHNN and CDR2 SYGVQD (reference sequence). This CDR3 region has 19 residues.

This clone was found a few times. V is TRBV7-9 and J is TRBJ1-1; no definite D call. CDR3 length equals 15 residues. Germline V lookup: CDR1 SEHNR, CDR2 FQNEAQ (reference sequence). Between the trimmed V and J ends, which lost 5 bases and 1 base, there was a span of 14 bases. The CDR3 DNA sequence: TGTGCCAGCAGCCAGTCGGGTTTGGGGAACACTGAAGCTTTCTTT. Amino acids: CASSQSGLGNTEAFF.

In its sample, this clone was seen a few times. The chain carries TRBV29-1 and TRBJ1-2, with D perhaps TRBD1 (5 bases). From germline, CDR1 is SQVTM and CDR2 ANQGSEA. Trimming removed 4 bases at V and 8 bases at J, with 11 bases between. The CDR3 is 11 amino acids. CDR3 bases: TGCAGCGTTGCCCGGAACAGGGGCTACACCTTC. It encodes CSVARNRGYTF.

The chain's CDR3 is CASSPGTGSSYEQYF. In DNA form, the CDR3 reads TGTGCCAGCAGTCCCGGGACAGGGAGCTCCTACGAGCAGTACTTC. This rearrangement joins TRBV7-7 to TRBJ2-7, with 9 bases identical to TRBD1. This CDR3 contains 15 residues. The germline V gene has CDR1 SSHAT and CDR2 FNYEAQ (reference sequence). Trimming took 6 bases from V and 0 from J; bases not matched to a gene: 6.

This clone was seen only once. The chain is built from TRBV6-5 and TRBJ2-1; TRBD2 might be the D (6 bases). The V end was cut by 0 bases, the J end by 7 bases, with 10 bases between. The CDR3 covers 14 residues. Looked up from germline, CDR1 is MNHEY and CDR2 is SVGAGI. CDR3 amino acids: CASSYSLARNEQFF. Written as DNA, the CDR3 is TGTGCCAGCAGTTACTCGCTAGCGAGAAATGAGCAGTTCTTC.

The chain recombines TRBV19 with TRBJ2-7; TRBD2 matches at 9 bases. The germline CDR1 and CDR2 sequences are LNHDA and SQIVND (reference sequence). The J segment lost 6 bases and the V segment lost 3 bases, leaving 6 bases of the junction unmatched. This CDR3 comprises 14 residues. In DNA, the CDR3 is TGTGCCAGTAGTATTAGCGGGAGCGCTTTCGAGCAGTACTTC. Its translation: CASSISGSAFEQYF.

The chain uses TRBV28 and TRBJ1-5, with a weak D call TRBD1 (5 bases). V gave up 1 base and J gave up 5 bases, with 12 bases separating them. CDR1 is MDHEN, CDR2 SYDVKM, per germline. This CDR3 is built from 15 residues. The CDR3 DNA reads as TGTGCCAGCAGTTTATTAGGGGTAAGGGATCAGCCCCAGCATTTT. This translates into CASSLLGVRDQPQHF.

This chain uses TRBV28 with TRBJ2-1; 14 nucleotides agree with TRBD2. The trim removed 4 bases at V and 6 bases at J, leaving 5 bases unmatched. This CDR3 has 16 residues. The germline CDR1 and CDR2 sequences are MDHEN and SYDVKM. CDR3 DNA sequence: TGTGCCAGCAGTTCTACCGGGACTAGCGGGAGCAATGAGCAGTTCTTC. Residues: CASSSTGTSGSNEQFF.

The V and J genes are TRBV12-5 and TRBJ2-5, with D uncertain. V lost 5 bases and J lost 5, with 6 bases in between. CDR3 length: 11 residues. The V gene's germline CDR1 is LGHNT and CDR2 FRNRAP. CDR3 amino acids: CASGRTETQYF. CDR3 nucleotide sequence: TGTGCTAGTGGTCGCACTGAGACCCAGTACTTC.

V usage is TRBV7-8 and J usage is TRBJ2-1, with TRBD2 matching over 7 bases. This CDR3 region has 16 residues. Germline V gene lookup returns CDR1 SGHVS and CDR2 FQNEAQ. Germline trimming cut 1 base from V and 3 bases from J; bases unmatched to any gene: 6. The CDR3 nucleotides read TGTGCCAGCAGCTTAGACGCGGGAGCGGTCTACAATGAGCAGTTCTTC. Its translation is CASSLDAGAVYNEQFF. The variable domain in full, completed from reference TRBV7-8 and TRBJ2-1, reads GAGVSQSPRYKVAKRGQDVALRCDPISGHVSLFWYQQALGQGPEFLTYFQNEAQLDKSGLPSDRFFAERPEGSVSTLKIQRTQQEDSAVYLCASSLDAGAVYNEQFFGPGTRLTVL.

The V and J genes are TRBV7-2 and TRBJ1-2; unclear D gene. The CDR3 loop spans 15 amino acids. Germline CDR1 and CDR2: SGHTA and FQGNSA. V was cut by 1 base and J by 4 bases, with 13 bases left in between. This CDR3 is CASSLDQALPYGYTF. The DNA of the CDR3 is TGTGCCAGCAGCTTAGATCAGGCTCTGCCCTATGGCTACACCTTC.

V gene TRBV5-1 combines with J gene TRBJ2-2; maybe TRBD1 (6 bases). This CDR3 has 16 residues. Looked up from germline, CDR1 is SGHRS and CDR2 is YFSETQ. Trimming removed 0 bases at V and 0 bases at J, with 9 bases between. This CDR3 reads CASSLVGTTNTGELFF. DNA of the CDR3: TGCGCCAGCAGCTTGGTTGGGACAACGAACACCGGGGAGCTGTTTTTT.

As concerns this clone: Different DNA sequences within this sample yield the same CDR3. The J gene is TRBJ2-5, the V gene TRBV30; possibly TRBD2 for D (5 bases). Germline CDR1 is GTSNPN and CDR2 is SVGIG (reference sequence). CDR3 length equals 11 residues. V lost 3 bases to trimming and J lost 5 bases, with 7 bases between them. The DNA of the CDR3 is TGTGCCTGGAGCCCGGGGGAGACCCAGTACTTC. Amino acid sequence: CAWSPGETQYF.

The chain employs TRBV5-6 and TRBJ1-1; D is unclear. The CDR3 loop spans 13 amino acids. Trimming shortened V by 4 bases and J by 5 bases, and 12 bases separated the two germline ends. From germline, CDR1 is SGHDT and CDR2 YYEEEE. This CDR3 reads CASSIRQVTEAFF. CDR3 coding DNA: TGTGCCAGCAGCATCCGACAAGTTACTGAAGCTTTCTTT.

In its sample, this clone was seen a few times. This chain uses TRBV13 with TRBJ2-3, with 10 nucleotides matching TRBD2. J was trimmed by 8 bases and V by 3 bases; bases with no gene match: 5. There are 14 residues in the CDR3. Germline V gives CDR1 PRHDT, CDR2 FYEKMQ (reference sequence). CDR3 DNA sequence: TGTGCCAGCAGCTTTCCCAGCGGGAGGGTTACGCAGTATTTT. Encoded protein: CASSFPSGRVTQYF.

This clone was found once. J is TRBJ1-5 and V is TRBV19; 7 bases agree with TRBD1. J gave up 9 bases and V 11 bases, and 16 bases lay outside the gene matches. The CDR3 spans 14 residues. In germline, CDR1 is LNHDA, CDR2 SQIVND (reference sequence). CDR3 protein: CAGTYRGRVLPQHF. The CDR3 DNA reads TGTGCCGGGACTTACAGGGGAAGGGTGCTGCCCCAGCATTTT.

In this sample, this clone turned up once. The chain couples TRBV9 to TRBJ2-5, with a weak D call TRBD2 (6 bases). V was clipped by 0 bases and J by 2 bases, with 20 bases between them. In germline, CDR1 is SGDLS, CDR2 YYNGEE. CDR3 size: 18 residues. The DNA for the CDR3 is TGTGCCAGCAGCGTAGCTACATCGGGAGCCTGGGGACAAGAGACCCAGTACTTC. Translating it yields CASSVATSGAWGQETQYF.